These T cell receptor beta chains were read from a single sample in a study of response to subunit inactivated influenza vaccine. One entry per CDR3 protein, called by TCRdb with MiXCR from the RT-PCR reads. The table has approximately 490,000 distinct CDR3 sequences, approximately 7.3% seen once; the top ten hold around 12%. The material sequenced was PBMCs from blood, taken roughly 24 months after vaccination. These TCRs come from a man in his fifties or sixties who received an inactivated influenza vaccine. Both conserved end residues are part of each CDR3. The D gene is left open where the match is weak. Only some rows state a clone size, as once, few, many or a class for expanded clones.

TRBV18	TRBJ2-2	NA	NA	TGTGCCAGCTCCGAGTTGGGAAATACCGGGGAGCTGTTTTTT	CASSELGNTGELFF
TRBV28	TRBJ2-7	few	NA	TGTGCCAGCAGTGAACAGGGAGGCCGACTCTACGAGCAGTACTTC	CASSEQGGRLYEQYF
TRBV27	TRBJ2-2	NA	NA	TGTGCCAGCAGTCAGGACTGGAAGACCGGGGAGCTGTTTTTT	CASSQDWKTGELFF
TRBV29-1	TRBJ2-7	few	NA	TGCAGCGTTTCTGGCAGGGTGGCCTACGAGCAGTACTTC	CSVSGRVAYEQYF
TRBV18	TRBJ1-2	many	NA	TGTGCCAGCTCACCACGAATAGACAGGAGAGCTAACTATGGCTACACCTTC	CASSPRIDRRANYGYTF
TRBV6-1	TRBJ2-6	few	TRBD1	TGTGCCAGCAGAATACGGACAGGGAGCTCTGGGGCCAACGTCCTGACTTTC	CASRIRTGSSGANVLTF
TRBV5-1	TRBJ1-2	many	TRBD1	TGCGCCAGCAGCTATACAGGGGATGGCTACACCTTC	CASSYTGDGYTF
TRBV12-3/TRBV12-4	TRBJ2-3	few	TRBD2	TGTGCCAGCAGTTTTAGCGGGGGGGTTGATACGCAGTATTTT	CASSFSGGVDTQYF
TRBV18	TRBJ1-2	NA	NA	TGTGCCAGCTCACCACCAACCGGAAACTATGGCTACACCTTC	CASSPPTGNYGYTF
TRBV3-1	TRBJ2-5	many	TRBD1	TGTGCCAGCAGCCAACCTAGGACAGGGGAAGAGACCCAGTACTTC	CASSQPRTGEETQYF
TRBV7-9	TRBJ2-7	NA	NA	TGTGCCAGCAGCTTAGGCGCAGGGTTTAACGAGCAGTACTTC	CASSLGAGFNEQYF
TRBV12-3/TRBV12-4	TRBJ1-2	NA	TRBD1	TGTGCCAGCAGCCAACAGGGGTCTCGGAAGACCTTC	CASSQQGSRKTF
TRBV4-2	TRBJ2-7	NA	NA	TGTGCCAGCAGCAGACAGATATCTACCTACGAGCAGTACTTC	CASSRQISTYEQYF
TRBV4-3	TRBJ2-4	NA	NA	TGCGCCAGCAGCCCCCAACAAAGGCCGGCAGGGGGGACCAAAAACATTCAGTACTTC	CASSPQQRPAGGTKNIQYF
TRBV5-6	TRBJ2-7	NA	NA	TGTGCCATCAGCCGGGAGCTCCTCTACGAGCAGTACTTC	CAISRELLYEQYF
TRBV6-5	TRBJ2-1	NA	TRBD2	TGTGCCAGCAGTTACTCCGGTCTAGCGGGGGAGCAGTTCTTC	CASSYSGLAGEQFF
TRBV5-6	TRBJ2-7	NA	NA	TGTGCCAGCAGCTTGGGAGGGACCCTCTACGAGCAGTACTTC	CASSLGGTLYEQYF
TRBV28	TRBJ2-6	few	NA	TGTGCCAGCCTCTTCGGGGGGCCCGCCTCTGGGGCCAACGTCCTGACTTTC	CASLFGGPASGANVLTF
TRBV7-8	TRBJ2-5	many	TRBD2	TGTGCCAGCAGCGGAAGTCCTAGCGGGAGATTTCAAGAGACCCAGTACTTC	CASSGSPSGRFQETQYF
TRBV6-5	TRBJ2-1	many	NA	TGTGCCAGCAGTGCCGACTACAATGAGCAGTTCTTC	CASSADYNEQFF
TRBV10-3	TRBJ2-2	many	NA	TGTGCCATCAGCGACAGGTTCCCCGGGGAGCTGTTTTTT	CAISDRFPGELFF
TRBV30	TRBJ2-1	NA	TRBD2	TGTGCCTGGAGTTCCGCCTTAGCGGGCCTAAATCGGGGGGAGTTCTTC	CAWSSALAGLNRGEFF
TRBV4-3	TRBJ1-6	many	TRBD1	TGCGCCAGCAGCCTACAGGGGGCTCATTCACCCCTCCACTTT	CASSLQGAHSPLHF
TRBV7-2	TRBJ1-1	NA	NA	TGTGCCAGCAGCTTAGGGGGGCAGGCATTAGAAGCTTTCTTT	CASSLGGQALEAFF
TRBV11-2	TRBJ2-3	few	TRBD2	TGTGCCAGCAGCTTTGTACTAGCGGGCACAGATACGCAGTATTTT	CASSFVLAGTDTQYF
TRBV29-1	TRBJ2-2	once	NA	TGCAGCGGATCACAGGGGAGGTACACCGGGGAGCTGTTTTTT	CSGSQGRYTGELFF
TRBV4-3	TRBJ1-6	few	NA	TGCGCCAGCAGCCAAGATGGAGCGGCAAATTCACCCCTCCACTTT	CASSQDGAANSPLHF
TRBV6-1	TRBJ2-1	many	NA	TGTGCCAGCAGTAGCCAGGGACGTAATGAGCAGTTCTTC	CASSSQGRNEQFF
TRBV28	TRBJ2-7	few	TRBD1	TGTGCCAGCAGTTTAGGTGGGGGACAGGGTACCTACGAGCAGTACTTC	CASSLGGGQGTYEQYF
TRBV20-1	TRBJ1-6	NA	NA	TGCAGTGCTAGAGCCCGATCGGGCTATAATTCACCCCTCCACTTT	CSARARSGYNSPLHF
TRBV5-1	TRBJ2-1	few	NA	TGCGCCAGCCGTCCCCAACCGGGACACGGGGCCGGTGGTGAGCAGTTCTTC	CASRPQPGHGAGGEQFF
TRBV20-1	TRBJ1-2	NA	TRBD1	TGCAGTGCTAGCGGGACAGGGCTAAGTCGGGATGGCTACACCTTC	CSASGTGLSRDGYTF
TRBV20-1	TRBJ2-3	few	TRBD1	TGCAGTGCTGATCGGACAGGGGGCACAGATACGCAGTATTTT	CSADRTGGTDTQYF
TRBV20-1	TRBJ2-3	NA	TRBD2	TGCAGTGCTCCACTTTTTCGGGGGGCAGATACGCAGTATTTT	CSAPLFRGADTQYF
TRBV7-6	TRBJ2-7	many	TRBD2	TGTGCCAGCAGCCAGGCCACCTCTTGGGCGGGAGACATCTACGAGCAGTACTTC	CASSQATSWAGDIYEQYF
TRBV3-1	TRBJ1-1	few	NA	TGTGCCAGCAGCCAAAGCCGGAGTGAAGCTTTCTTT	CASSQSRSEAFF
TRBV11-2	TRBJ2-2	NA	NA	TGTGCCAGCAGCCCCCTTCTCCCGAGTAACGCCGGGGAGCTGTTTTTT	CASSPLLPSNAGELFF
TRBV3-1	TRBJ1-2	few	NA	TGTGCCAGCAGCCAAGGACAAGTCGGGATCTATGGCTACACCTTC	CASSQGQVGIYGYTF
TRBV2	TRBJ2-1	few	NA	TGTGCCAGCAGGCTCCGGGGCCGGATAATCTCCTACAATGAGCAGTTCTTC	CASRLRGRIISYNEQFF
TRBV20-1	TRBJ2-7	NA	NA	TGCAGTGCTAGAGATCGGCTAGCGAACTCCTACGAGCAGTACTTC	CSARDRLANSYEQYF
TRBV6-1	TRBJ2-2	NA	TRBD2	TGTGCCAGCATCAGACTAGCGCAAAACACCGGGGAGCTGTTTTTT	CASIRLAQNTGELFF
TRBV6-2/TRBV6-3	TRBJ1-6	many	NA	TGTGCCAGCAGTTACGGGCCACGACGTTCAGATTCACCCCTCCACTTT	CASSYGPRRSDSPLHF
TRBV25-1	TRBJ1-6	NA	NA	TGTGCCAGCAGAGGGACCTGGGACAATTCACCCCTCCACTTT	CASRGTWDNSPLHF
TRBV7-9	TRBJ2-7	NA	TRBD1	TGTGCCAGCAGCTTAGATGACAGGGCCTACGAGCAGTACTTC	CASSLDDRAYEQYF
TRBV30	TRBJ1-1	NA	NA	TGTGCCTGGAACGGGGGGAGTTCGTGGGCTTTCTTT	CAWNGGSSWAFF